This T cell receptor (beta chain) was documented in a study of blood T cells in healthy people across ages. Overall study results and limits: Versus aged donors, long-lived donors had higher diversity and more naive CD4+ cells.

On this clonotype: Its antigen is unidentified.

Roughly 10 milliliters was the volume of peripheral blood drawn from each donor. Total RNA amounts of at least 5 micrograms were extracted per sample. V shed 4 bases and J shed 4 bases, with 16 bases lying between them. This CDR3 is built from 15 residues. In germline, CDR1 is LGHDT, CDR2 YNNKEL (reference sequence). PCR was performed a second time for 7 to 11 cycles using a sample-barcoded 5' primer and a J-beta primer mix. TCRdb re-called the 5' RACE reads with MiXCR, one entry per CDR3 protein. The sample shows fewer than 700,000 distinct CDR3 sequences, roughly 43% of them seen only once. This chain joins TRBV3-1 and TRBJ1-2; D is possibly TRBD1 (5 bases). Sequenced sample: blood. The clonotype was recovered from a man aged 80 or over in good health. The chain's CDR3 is CASSPNPDTVYGYTF. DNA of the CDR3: TGTGCCAGCAGCCCCAACCCGGACACCGTCTATGGCTACACCTTC.